These 26 T cell receptor beta chains were all obtained from the same sample, sequenced in a study of monozygotic twins with inflammatory bowel disease. TCRdb derives one entry per CDR3 protein from the 5' RACE reads, leaving out DNA. This table holds about 160,000 distinct CDR3 sequences. Sequenced input: blood. All receptors come from a human donor with ulcerative colitis or Crohn's disease, or a healthy co-twin of an affected twin (not recorded which).

The chain combines TRBV5-5 with TRBJ2-6; TCRdb indicates TRBD1, and absent DNA this call remains unverified. Per the germline V gene, CDR1 is SGHKS and CDR2 is YYEKEE (reference sequence). The CDR3 spans 18 residues. CDR3 protein: CASSFTATVFSGANVLTF.

This chain connects TRBV7-9 to TRBJ1-6. The germline V gene has CDR1 SEHNR and CDR2 FQNEAQ (reference sequence). CDR3 length equals 14 residues. The CDR3 region is CASSPLRAHSPLHF.

This CDR3 is CASSYSKSRQLLEKLFF. J is TRBJ1-4 and V is TRBV6-5; TCRdb proposes TRBD1, but this gene call is untestable without DNA. This CDR3 has 17 residues. Germline V gene data show CDR1 as MNHEY and CDR2 as SVGAGI.

V and J are TRBV6-1 and TRBJ1-2; TCRdb proposes TRBD1, but this gene call is untestable without DNA. The length of the CDR3 is 15 residues. Germline V CDR1 and CDR2: MNHNS, SASEGT. The CDR3 loop reads CASSDLTGPNYGYTF.

The chain uses TRBV5-5 and TRBJ1-5; TCRdb names TRBD1, which stays unverified in the absence of DNA. The CDR3 covers 16 residues. Germline CDR1 SGHKS, CDR2 YYEKEE (reference sequence). CDR3 sequence reads: CASSWGPGELNQPQHF.

V is TRBV5-1 and J is TRBJ1-6; TCRdb's D call of TRBD1 is untestable without DNA. CDR1 and CDR2 from the germline V gene are SGHRS and YFSETQ. CDR3 length: 17 amino acids. This CDR3 reads CASSLEDRGPRNSPLHF.

This chain uses TRBV9 with TRBJ1-4. The CDR3 is made up of 15 amino acids. From germline, CDR1 is SGDLS and CDR2 YYNGEE. CDR3 amino acids: CASSVGGRTTEKLFF.

CDR3: CASSQGRGLAKNIQYF. This sequence joins TRBV3-1 and TRBJ2-4; TCRdb gives TRBD1 as the D gene, but with no DNA this cannot be confirmed. Germline loops: CDR1 LGHDT, CDR2 YNNKEL (reference sequence). The CDR3 sequence is 16 residues long.

The genes are TRBV18 and TRBJ2-2; TCRdb's assignment of TRBD2 cannot be checked, as there is no DNA. The CDR3 runs 18 residues. CDR1 is KGHSH, CDR2 LQKENI, per germline. The CDR3 spells CASSQRLSLAGGTGELFF. Complete variable domain (other parts from reference TRBV18 and TRBJ2-2): NAGVMQNPRHLVRRRGQEARLRCSPMKGHSHVYWYRQLPEEGLKFMVYLQKENIIDESGMPKERFSAEFPKEGPSILRIQQVVRGDSAAYFCASSQRLSLAGGTGELFFGEGSRLTVL.

This chain uses TRBV20-1 with TRBJ2-4; TCRdb gives TRBD1 as the D gene, but with no DNA this cannot be confirmed. Germline lookup yields CDR1 DFQATT and CDR2 SNEGSKA (reference sequence). The CDR3 is 18 amino acids. This CDR3 reads CSARGGTGEVKAKNIQYF.

This chain links TRBV20-1 with TRBJ1-1; the D call of TRBD1 rests on TCRdb alone, since no DNA is present to check it. This CDR3 contains 15 residues. The germline gives CDR1 DFQATT, CDR2 SNEGSKA (reference sequence). The CDR3 region is CSAEGGGPLNTEAFF.

CDR3 region: CASSPRNAGVHTQYF. The rearrangement links TRBV5-5 to TRBJ2-3; TCRdb gives TRBD1 as the D gene, but with no DNA this cannot be confirmed. Germline loops: CDR1 SGHKS, CDR2 YYEKEE (reference sequence). This CDR3 comprises 15 residues.

The chain employs TRBV7-2 and TRBJ2-4; TCRdb's D call of TRBD1 is untestable without DNA. From germline, CDR1 is SGHTA and CDR2 FQGNSA. The CDR3 consists of 17 residues. The CDR3 sequence is CASSSRPGDLGKNIQYF.

This CDR3 reads CASSFEGALGEQYF. The chain recombines TRBV28 with TRBJ2-7; the TRBD1 assignment by TCRdb is unverifiable without DNA. This CDR3 spans 14 amino acids. The germline V gene encodes CDR1 MDHEN and CDR2 SYDVKM.

This chain joins TRBV5-1 and TRBJ2-3; absent DNA, TCRdb's TRBD1 call cannot be checked. Germline CDR1 SGHRS, CDR2 YFSETQ. CDR3 length: 15 residues. CDR3 amino acids: CASSLGTQGWDTQYF.

CDR3 sequence reads: CASSFVAGVRDTQYF. This chain uses TRBV7-2 with TRBJ2-3; TCRdb's D call, TRBD2, is unchecked because there is no DNA. The CDR3 sequence is 15 residues long. CDR1 and CDR2 (germline): SGHTA, FQGNSA.

This chain uses TRBV5-1 with TRBJ1-1. Germline CDR1 SGHRS, CDR2 YFSETQ. CDR3 length equals 13 residues. CDR3 amino acids: CASSLGVGTEAFF.

V gene TRBV7-9 combines with J gene TRBJ1-5; with no DNA, the TCRdb D assignment of TRBD1 cannot be verified. Per the germline V gene, CDR1 is SEHNR and CDR2 is FQNEAQ (reference sequence). The CDR3 is 17 residues long. CDR3: CASSFGQHYDSNQPQHF.

The rearrangement uses TRBV7-2 and TRBJ2-7; there is no DNA to check the TCRdb D call of TRBD2. The CDR3 covers 15 residues. Germline V CDR1 and CDR2: SGHTA, FQGNSA. The CDR3 spells CASSSEAGVPYEQYF.

The rearrangement joins TRBV7-2 to TRBJ2-5; TCRdb names TRBD2, which stays unverified in the absence of DNA. Germline CDR1 reads SGHTA; CDR2 reads FQGNSA. The CDR3 has 17 amino acids. CDR3 region: CASSLFSAGGRSETQYF. Full variable domain (rest looked up from reference TRBV7-2 and TRBJ2-5): GAGVSQSPSNKVTEKGKDVELRCDPISGHTALYWYRQSLGQGLEFLIYFQGNSAPDKSGLPSDRFSAERTGGSVSTLTIQRTQQEDSAVYLCASSLFSAGGRSETQYFGPGTRLLVL.

CDR3 sequence: CASSLQGMTEAFF. The rearrangement uses TRBV5-6 and TRBJ1-1; TCRdb picks TRBD1, but there is no DNA to check that call. The length of the CDR3 is 13 residues. Germline V gene data show CDR1 as SGHDT and CDR2 as YYEEEE.

The chain joins TRBV20-1 to TRBJ2-1; checking the TCRdb D call of TRBD2 is not possible without DNA. There are 17 residues in the CDR3. Germline V gene data show CDR1 as DFQATT and CDR2 as SNEGSKA (reference sequence). The CDR3 here is CSAPGTSGFSSYNEQFF.

The CDR3 reads CASSPLDTKRTEAFF. This chain joins TRBV5-1 and TRBJ1-1; lacking DNA, the TRBD1 call made by TCRdb goes unchecked. Germline V gene data show CDR1 as SGHRS and CDR2 as YFSETQ. The CDR3 runs 15 residues.

The rearrangement uses TRBV27 and TRBJ2-7. The CDR3 loop spans 14 amino acids. Germline V gene lookup returns CDR1 MNHEY and CDR2 SMNVEV (reference sequence). The CDR3 region is CASSGERGSYEQYF.

The chain is built from TRBV29-1 and TRBJ2-2; checking the TCRdb D call of TRBD1 is not possible without DNA. The CDR3 runs 16 residues. Germline values: CDR1 SQVTM, CDR2 ANQGSEA. CDR3: CSVEGHRQGANGELFF.

The chain employs TRBV24-1 and TRBJ2-1. Germline CDR1 is KGHDR and CDR2 is SFDVKD. CDR3 length: 14 amino acids. The CDR3 reads CATSARGSYNEQFF.